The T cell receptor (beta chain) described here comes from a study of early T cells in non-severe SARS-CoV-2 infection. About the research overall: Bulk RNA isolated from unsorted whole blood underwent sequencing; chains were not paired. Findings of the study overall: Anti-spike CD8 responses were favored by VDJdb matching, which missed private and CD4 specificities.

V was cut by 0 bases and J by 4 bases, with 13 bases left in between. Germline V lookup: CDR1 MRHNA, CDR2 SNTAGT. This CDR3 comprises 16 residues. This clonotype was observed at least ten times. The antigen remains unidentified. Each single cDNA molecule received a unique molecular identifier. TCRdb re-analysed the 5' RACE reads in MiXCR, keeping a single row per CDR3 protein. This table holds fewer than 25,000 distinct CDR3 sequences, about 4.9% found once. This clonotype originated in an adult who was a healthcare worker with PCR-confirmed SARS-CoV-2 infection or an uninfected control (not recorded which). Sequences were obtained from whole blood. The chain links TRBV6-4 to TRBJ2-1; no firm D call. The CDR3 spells CASSDSPTLEYNEQFF. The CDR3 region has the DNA TGTGCCAGCAGTGACTCCCCTACGTTAGAATACAATGAGCAGTTCTTC.